This T cell receptor beta chain was captured by sequencing in a study of Graves' ophthalmopathy and Graves' hyperthyroidism. Study conclusions and caveats: Sensitivity of approximately 90% and specificity of roughly 80% were achieved when a 13-signature model separated ophthalmopathy from stable hyperthyroidism.

RNA served as the template for amplifying TCR beta CDR3 regions. First-round RT-PCR used HTBI primers; second-round multiplex PCR followed. TCRdb re-derived calls from the multiplex PCR reads in MiXCR, one entry per CDR3 protein. The sample holds about 550,000 distinct CDR3 sequences, under 45% seen once. This clonotype was seen a single time. What it binds is not known. This CDR3 region has 18 residues. Per the germline V gene, CDR1 is SGHVS and CDR2 is FNYEAQ. Trimming cost V 4 bases and J 3 bases; bases outside gene matches: 17. V is TRBV7-6 and J is TRBJ2-7; TRBD1 aligns across 8 bases. The sequence was obtained from an adult man with Graves' hyperthyroidism. Sequenced sample: peripheral blood or thyroid tissue (not recorded which). The CDR3 loop is CASSCSGIPGTGFYEQYF. As DNA, the CDR3 is TGTGCCAGCAGCTGCAGCGGAATACCCGGGACAGGATTCTACGAGCAGTACTTC.